Below, 20 T cell receptor beta chains from the same sample are listed, as sequenced in a study of post-analysis software for immune sequencing data. The study, taken as a whole, reports: Comparison of patients with controls showed five TRBV segments more frequent in patients, TRBV5-6, TRBV5-1 and TRBV20-1 among them.

Antigen specificity for these receptors is unknown. Each TCR beta cDNA library carried unique molecular identifiers. One entry per CDR3 protein results from TCRdb running MiXCR on the PCR reads. The sample lists hundreds of thousands of distinct CDR3 sequences, roughly half occurring once. Sequencing was carried out using blood. These receptors originate from a girl between 5 and 17 years old with multiple sclerosis.

This chain uses TRBV6-1 with TRBJ2-4, with a weak D call TRBD1 (5 bases). The CDR3 totals 18 residues. The V end lost 11 bases, the J end lost 1 base, and 27 bases lay between the germline ends. Germline V gene sequence: CDR1 MNHNS, CDR2 SASEGT. The chain's CDR3 is CAPRSPRALMGAKNIQYF. The DNA for the CDR3 is TGTGCCCCCAGATCCCCCAGGGCCCTTATGGGCGCCAAAAACATTCAGTACTTC.

The DNA of the CDR3 is TGCGCCAGCTTTCCTGAGGGAGGCATTCATCGGGGCGAGCAGTACTTC. Amino acids: CASFPEGGIHRGEQYF. The V and J genes are TRBV5-1 and TRBJ2-4, with D maybe TRBD2 (6 bases). Near its end, the DNA agrees better with TRBJ2-7, so the J call may be wrong. Germline CDR1 and CDR2: SGHRS and YFSETQ. The CDR3 length is 16 residues.

In its sample, this clonotype was seen a few times. The V call is TRBV24-1, the J call TRBJ2-5; D uncertain. This CDR3 is built from 14 residues. Trimming removed 3 bases at V and 1 base at J, with 8 bases between. The germline CDR1 and CDR2 sequences are KGHDR and SFDVKD. For the CDR3, the DNA is TGTGCCACCAGTGATAGACGTACCCAAGAGACCCAGTACTTC. Translation gives CATSDRRTQETQYF.

The chain links TRBV10-3 to TRBJ2-7; 9 nucleotides agree with TRBD1. The germline CDR1 and CDR2 sequences are ENHRY and SYGVKD. J was trimmed by 12 bases and V by 4 bases; bases with no gene match: 4. The CDR3 length is 11 residues. The CDR3 bases are TGTGCCATCAGTGCAGGACAGGGGAGGTACTTC. Its translation: CAISAGQGRYF.

This clonotype was counted only a few times. The chain uses TRBV20-1 and TRBJ2-7; 12 nucleotides align to TRBD2. Germline CDR1 reads DFQATT; CDR2 reads SNEGSKA (reference sequence). Trimming at V came to 5 bases and at J to 7 bases, leaving 9 bases not matched to a gene. The CDR3 sequence is 14 residues long. CDR3 sequence (DNA): TGCAGTGCTCGGTGGACTAGCGGGACGGGGGAGCAGTACTTC. This encodes CSARWTSGTGEQYF.

J is TRBJ1-4 and V is TRBV20-1; TRBD1 agrees at 7 bases. This CDR3 has 14 amino acids. V lost 6 bases, J lost 3 bases, and 7 bases stayed unmatched. Per germline, CDR1 DFQATT and CDR2 SNEGSKA (reference sequence). The CDR3 is CSATDRAANEKLFF. The CDR3 coding sequence is TGCAGTGCGACTGACAGGGCGGCTAATGAAAAACTGTTTTTT.

The chain couples TRBV14 to TRBJ2-5; TRBD2 agrees at 7 bases. The J call is uncertain, as TRBJ2-7 better fits the DNA end. The length of the CDR3 is 16 residues. CDR1 SGHDN and CDR2 FVKESK come from the germline V gene. CDR3 DNA sequence: TGTGCCAGCAGCCAAGAAGTGGGAGGGCCGAAATACGAGCAGTACTTC. This gives the protein CASSQEVGGPKYEQYF.

In this sample, this clonotype turned up a few times. The chain recombines TRBV7-2 with TRBJ2-4; D is unclear. This CDR3 is 14 amino acids long. CDR1 is SGHTA, CDR2 FQGNSA, per germline. V lost 5 bases and J lost 1, with 9 bases in between. CDR3 protein: CASSPSSAKNIQYF. The CDR3 DNA is TGTGCCAGCAGCCCAAGCAGCGCCAAAAACATTCAGTACTTC.

This clonotype was counted between two and nine times. The gene calls are TRBV21-1 and TRBJ2-7; the tabulated D call, TRBD1, remains unverified against the DNA. TRBV21-1 is assigned pseudogene status. The CDR3 sequence is 15 residues long. The CDR3 protein is CASSKVRDRGHEQYF. Written as DNA, the CDR3 is TGTGCCAGCAGCAAAGTTAGGGACAGGGGCCACGAGCAGTACTTC.

This clonotype was found a few times. The V and J genes are TRBV6-6 and TRBJ2-4; tentative D call: TRBD1 (5 bases). V gave up 7 bases and J gave up 0 bases, with 10 bases separating them. The CDR3 contains 14 residues. The germline V gene encodes CDR1 MNHNY and CDR2 SVGAGI (reference sequence). The CDR3 nucleotides are TGTGCCAGCACCCAGGGTTTAGCCAAAAACATTCAGTACTTC. It codes for CASTQGLAKNIQYF.

The V and J genes are TRBV2 and TRBJ2-5; D possibly matches TRBD1 or TRBD2 (5 bases each). The CDR3 extends over 13 amino acids. CDR1 and CDR2 from the germline V gene are SNHLY and FYNNEI. Trimming took 2 bases from V and 3 from J, leaving 7 bases between them. CDR3 in amino acids: CASSEWGKETQYF. The CDR3 DNA reads as TGTGCCAGCAGTGAATGGGGGAAAGAGACCCAGTACTTC.

The rearrangement joins TRBV29-1 to TRBJ1-1, with D possibly TRBD1 on 5 matching bases. Germline V gene lookup returns CDR1 SQVTM and CDR2 ANQGSEA. CDR3 length equals 12 residues. V lost 7 bases to trimming and J lost 1 base, with 10 bases between them. In nucleotides, the CDR3 is TGCAGCGCCGGAACAGGGAACACTGAAGCTTTCTTT. It encodes CSAGTGNTEAFF.

This chain uses TRBV20-1 with TRBJ2-3; 12 bases agree with TRBD2. J gave up 2 bases and V 4 bases, and 16 bases lay outside the gene matches. The CDR3 is 19 residues long. In germline, CDR1 is DFQATT, CDR2 SNEGSKA (reference sequence). CDR3 region: CSATPSLAGGPKDTDTQYF. In DNA form, the CDR3 reads TGCAGTGCTACACCTTCTCTAGCGGGGGGGCCTAAAGACACAGATACGCAGTATTTT.

The chain is built from TRBV6-1 and TRBJ2-1, with a tentative D call TRBD2 (6 bases). Germline V CDR1 and CDR2: MNHNS, SASEGT. V was pared by 6 bases and J by 0 bases, with 21 bases between. This CDR3 has 18 amino acids. CDR3: CASSKNRDLPFSYNEQFF. DNA of the CDR3: TGTGCCAGCAGCAAGAACCGGGACTTACCTTTCTCCTACAATGAGCAGTTCTTC.

This rearrangement joins TRBV6-5 to TRBJ1-4; D unresolved. V was clipped by 0 bases and J by 3 bases, with 14 bases between them. The CDR3 has 17 amino acids. Germline CDR1 and CDR2: MNHEY and SVGAGI. CDR3 coding DNA: TGTGCCAGCAGTTACTCTACACACCTGGGAGCTAATGAAAAACTGTTTTTT. Translated, it gives CASSYSTHLGANEKLFF.

The J gene is TRBJ2-1, the V gene TRBV2, with 12 bases aligning to TRBD2. The junction had 4 bases not matched to a gene; V was cut back by 4 bases and J by 3 bases. The CDR3 spans 16 residues. Germline assignment: CDR1 SNHLY and CDR2 FYNNEI. The CDR3 protein is CASSAPTSGSYNEQFF. The CDR3 nucleotides read TGTGCCAGCAGTGCGCCGACTAGCGGGAGCTACAATGAGCAGTTCTTC.

A few counts support this clonotype. This sequence joins TRBV12-3 or TRBV12-4 and TRBJ2-7, with D perhaps TRBD1 or TRBD2 (7 bases each). V was trimmed by 5 bases and J by 4 bases, leaving 18 bases between them. CDR3 size: 15 residues. The CDR3 bases are TGTGCCAGCAGTCCGGTCCAGGGGGGGAAGTACGAGCAGTACTTC. This sequence encodes CASSPVQGGKYEQYF.

The chain couples TRBV5-1 to TRBJ2-7; D gene ambiguous. Trimming cost V 0 bases and J 2 bases, with 9 bases left between them. This CDR3 comprises 14 residues. Germline CDR1 reads SGHRS; CDR2 reads YFSETQ. The CDR3 nucleotides read TGCGCCAGCAGCTTGGGAGTTATCCCCTACGAGCAGTACTTC. Amino acids: CASSLGVIPYEQYF.

The sample holds one count of this clonotype. The chain uses TRBV29-1 and TRBJ2-7; no definite D call. The length of the CDR3 is 14 residues. V lost 4 bases, J lost 0 bases, and 13 bases lay in between. The germline V gene encodes CDR1 SQVTM and CDR2 ANQGSEA. CDR3 sequence reads: CSVAPALSSYEQYF. Here the CDR3 DNA reads TGCAGCGTTGCTCCCGCCCTGAGCTCCTACGAGCAGTACTTC.

As concerns this clonotype: The missing conserved phenylalanine or tryptophan at the end of this CDR3 makes a read error likely. The CDR3 loop reads CASLIGPSGVYSGANVLTY. Here the CDR3 DNA reads TGCGCCAGCTTGATCGGCCCATCTGGGGTCTACTCTGGGGCCAACGTCCTGACTTAC. The chain is built from TRBV5-1 and TRBJ2-6; D gene uncertain. The germline gives CDR1 SGHRS, CDR2 YFSETQ. The CDR3 runs 19 residues. V lost 7 bases and J 0 bases, leaving 23 bases between the germline ends.